This T cell receptor beta chain was found in a study of vaccination and CD4 T cells after COVID-19. For the study at large: With a range of 35 to 161, the median interval from diagnosis to drawing post-COVID samples was around 93 days. Controls had a CEFX pool, an HIV-1 Nef pool, or no peptide added.

An Oncomine TCR Beta short-read assay was used to sequence the DNA from cultured CD4+ T cells. Each CDR3 protein gets one entry after TCRdb re-called the PCR reads with MiXCR. The sample includes roughly 13,000 distinct CDR3 sequences, roughly 60% of them seen just once. This clonotype was counted only a few times. Its cognate antigen is unknown. Treatment indicated: roughly ten-day PBMC culture with coronavirus spike peptide pools or control peptides (ViraFEST assay). The study's findings and limits: Among convalescent patients, a median roughly 88% of reactive clones emerged only after vaccination. Vaccine-specific clones in convalescent patients were spike mono-reactive in 304 of 307 cases.

The CDR3 consists of 14 residues. Deletions cut 11 bases from V and 2 bases from J, with 18 bases between. CDR1 is MDHEN and CDR2 is SYDVKM in the germline V gene. V usage is TRBV28 and J usage is TRBJ1-2, with D perhaps TRBD1 (5 bases). The sequencing sample was made of CD4+ T cells from blood, cultured in vitro. The sequence derives from a human donor who had recovered from COVID-19. The CDR3 spells CAVSEVRQNYGYTF. CDR3 nucleotide sequence: TGTGCCGTCTCGGAGGTTCGACAGAACTATGGCTACACCTTC.